Sequencing of this T cell receptor beta chain was carried out in a study of T-cell memory formation after mild COVID-19. The CDR3 contains 21 residues. From germline, CDR1 is LGHNA and CDR2 YNFKEQ. V shed 1 base and J shed 9 bases, with 36 bases lying between them. Via MiXCR, TCRdb re-called the 5' RACE reads, giving one row per CDR3 protein. Here the sample spans approximately 190,000 distinct CDR3 sequences, around 17% being singletons. In its sample, this clonotype was seen a few times. This receptor was obtained from an adult woman who had mild COVID-19 (a few samples of this study predate the infection). Cell type and time point are not known. This chain uses TRBV4-2 with TRBJ2-5; tentatively, D is TRBD1 or TRBD2 (5 bases each). The sample consisted of PBMCs or a T cell subset sorted from them (not recorded which). CDR3 amino acids: CASSQGLHLGIQGTPFRAQYF. CDR3 DNA: TGTGCCAGCAGCCAAGGACTACATCTAGGGATCCAGGGTACTCCCTTTCGAGCCCAGTACTTC.